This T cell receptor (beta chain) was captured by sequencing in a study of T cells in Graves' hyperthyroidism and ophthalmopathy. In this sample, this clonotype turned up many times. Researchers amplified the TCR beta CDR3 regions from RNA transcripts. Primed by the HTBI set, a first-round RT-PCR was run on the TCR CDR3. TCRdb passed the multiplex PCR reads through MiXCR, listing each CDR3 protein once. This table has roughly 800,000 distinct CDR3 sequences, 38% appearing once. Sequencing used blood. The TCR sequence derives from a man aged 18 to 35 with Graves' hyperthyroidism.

CDR3 sequence: CSASRGQMNTEAFF. Here the CDR3 DNA reads TGCAGTGCTAGCAGGGGACAGATGAACACTGAAGCTTTCTTT. The V gene is TRBV20-1, the J gene TRBJ1-1, with 7 bases aligning to TRBD1. V lost 3 bases and J lost 0; bases outside the gene matches: 4. This CDR3 spans 14 amino acids. Germline V CDR1 and CDR2: DFQATT, SNEGSKA (reference sequence).